The present entry profiles one T cell receptor (beta chain) with its context. The antigen is not known. The CDR3 is made up of 15 amino acids. V shed 2 bases and J 6 bases; nucleotides not matched to a gene: 5. CDR1 GTSNPN and CDR2 SVGIG come from the germline V gene (reference sequence). This entry is derived from a study of cytomegalovirus exposure and HLA in healthy donors. The primer mix had 60 Vbeta and 13 Jbeta primers. The assay was immunoSEQ multiplex PCR, and TCRdb's table has in-frame clones only and misses some. Of roughly 230,000 clones listed, more than 75% are singletons. Study-level results: TCR beta V- and J-gene trimming, according to a later analysis, was linked to a missense DCLRE1C variant.

The specimen sequenced was PBMCs. The genes are TRBV30 and TRBJ1-5, with 12 bases aligning to TRBD1. This sequence originates from a girl aged 2 to 10 in good health and CMV-seronegative. For the CDR3, the DNA is TGTGCCTGGAGTTACGGGACAGGGGGCTTTCAGCCCCAGCATTTT. It codes for CAWSYGTGGFQPQHF. Using reference TRBV30 and TRBJ1-5 for the parts outside the CDR3, the full variable domain is SQTIHQWPATLVQPVGSPLSLECTVEGTSNPNLYWYRQAAGRGLQLLFYSVGIGQISSEVPQNLSASRPQDRQFILSSKKLLLSDSGFYLCAWSYGTGGFQPQHFGDGTRLSIL.